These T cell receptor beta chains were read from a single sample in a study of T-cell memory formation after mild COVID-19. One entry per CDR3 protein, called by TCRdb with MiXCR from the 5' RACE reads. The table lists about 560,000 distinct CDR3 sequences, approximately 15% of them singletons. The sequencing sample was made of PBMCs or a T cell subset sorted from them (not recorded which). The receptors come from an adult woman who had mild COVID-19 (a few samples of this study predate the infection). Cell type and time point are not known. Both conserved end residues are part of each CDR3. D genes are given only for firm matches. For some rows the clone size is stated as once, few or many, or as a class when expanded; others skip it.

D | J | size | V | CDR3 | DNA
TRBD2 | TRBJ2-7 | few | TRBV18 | CASSRGLAGDEQYF | TGTGCCAGCTCACGAGGACTAGCGGGAGACGAGCAGTACTTC
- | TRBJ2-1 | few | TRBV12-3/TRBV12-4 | CASRRADTPYNEQFF | TGTGCCAGCCGAAGGGCAGATACCCCCTACAATGAGCAGTTCTTC
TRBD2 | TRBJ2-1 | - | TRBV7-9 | CASSYRYKTSDSYNEQFF | TGTGCCAGCAGCTACCGATACAAGACTAGCGACTCCTACAATGAGCAGTTCTTC
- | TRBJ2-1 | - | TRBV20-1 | CSARRPGLPNEQFF | TGCAGTGCCCGCCGACCGGGACTCCCAAATGAGCAGTTCTTC
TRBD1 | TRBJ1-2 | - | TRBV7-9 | CASSLQRTGNYGYTF | TGTGCCAGCAGCTTACAACGGACAGGGAACTATGGCTACACCTTC
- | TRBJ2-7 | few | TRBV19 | CASSITPLGEEQYF | TGTGCCAGTAGTATAACCCCCCTGGGAGAAGAGCAGTACTTC
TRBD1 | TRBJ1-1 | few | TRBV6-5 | CASSYHWTGGVTNTEAFF | TGTGCCAGCAGTTACCATTGGACAGGGGGCGTAACGAACACTGAAGCTTTCTTT
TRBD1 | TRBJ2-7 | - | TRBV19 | CASSTGTGVYEQYF | TGTGCCAGTAGTACCGGGACAGGAGTCTACGAGCAGTACTTC
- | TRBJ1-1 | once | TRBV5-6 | CASSPIGKAEAFF | TGTGCCAGCAGCCCAATTGGAAAGGCAGAAGCTTTCTTT
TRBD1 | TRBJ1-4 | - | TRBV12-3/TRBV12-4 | CASSLGTGTFGTNEKLFF | TGTGCCAGCAGTTTAGGGACAGGGACTTTCGGGACTAATGAAAAACTGTTTTTT
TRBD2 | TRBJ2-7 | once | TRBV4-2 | CASSQDPPNSGRGYEKYF | TGTGCCAGCAGCCAAGATCCCCCCAATAGCGGGAGAGGCTACGAGAAGTACTTC
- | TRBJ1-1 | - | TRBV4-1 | CASSQDAGSTEAFF | TGCGCCAGCAGCCAAGATGCGGGGTCCACTGAAGCTTTCTTT
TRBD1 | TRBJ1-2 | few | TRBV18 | CASSSDRIYGYTF | TGTGCCAGCTCATCGGACAGGATCTATGGCTACACCTTC
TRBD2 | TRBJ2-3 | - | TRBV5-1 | CASGREEADTQYF | TGCGCCAGCGGTCGGGAGGAAGCAGATACGCAGTATTTT
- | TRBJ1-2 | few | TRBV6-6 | CASSYEGFRDGYTF | TGTGCCAGCAGTTACGAGGGGTTCAGAGATGGCTACACCTTC
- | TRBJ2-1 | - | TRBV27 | CASTTVRSGPTYNEQFF | TGTGCCAGCACTACCGTTCGTAGCGGACCTACCTACAATGAGCAGTTCTTC
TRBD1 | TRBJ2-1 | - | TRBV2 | CASHRGIYNEQFF | TGTGCCAGCCACAGGGGTATCTACAATGAGCAGTTCTTC
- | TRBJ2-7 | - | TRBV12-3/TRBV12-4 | CASSFREASYEQYF | TGTGCCAGCAGTTTTCGGGAAGCGTCCTACGAGCAGTACTTC
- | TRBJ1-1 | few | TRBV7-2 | CASSLSKGSVTEAFF | TGTGCCAGCAGCTTAAGTAAGGGATCGGTCACTGAAGCTTTCTTT
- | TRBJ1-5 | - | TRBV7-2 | CASSLGMGGNQPQHF | TGTGCCAGCAGCTTAGGGATGGGAGGCAATCAGCCCCAGCATTTT
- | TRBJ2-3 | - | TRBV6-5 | CASRTIAIGTPTDTQYF | TGTGCCAGCAGAACTATCGCCATCGGGACTCCCACAGATACGCAGTATTTT
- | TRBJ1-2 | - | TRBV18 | CASSPGRLDGYTF | TGTGCCAGCTCGCCCGGACGGCTAGATGGCTACACCTTC
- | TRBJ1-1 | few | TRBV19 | CASSMWGDGAFF | TGTGCCAGTAGTATGTGGGGAGATGGGGCTTTCTTT
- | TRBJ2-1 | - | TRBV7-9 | CSSSSLSGLGNEQFF | TGTTCCAGCAGCTCCCTAAGCGGTCTAGGGAATGAGCAGTTCTTC
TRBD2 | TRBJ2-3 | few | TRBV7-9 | CASSFGLGADTQYF | TGTGCCAGCAGCTTCGGACTAGGGGCAGATACGCAGTATTTT
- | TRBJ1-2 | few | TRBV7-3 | CASSPGGLLGYTF | TGTGCCAGCAGCCCGGGCGGGCTCCTTGGCTACACCTTC
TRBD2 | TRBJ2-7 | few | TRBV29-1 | CSVVLAGGVYEQYF | TGCAGCGTAGTACTAGCGGGAGGGGTCTACGAGCAGTACTTC
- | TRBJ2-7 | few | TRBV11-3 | CASSLDHTGEQYF | TGTGCCAGCAGCTTAGACCATACGGGCGAGCAGTACTTC
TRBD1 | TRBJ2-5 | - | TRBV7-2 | CASSPYRGQETQYF | TGTGCCAGCAGCCCCTACAGGGGGCAAGAGACCCAGTACTTC
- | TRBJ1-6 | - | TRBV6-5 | CASSYFEGLESPLHF | TGTGCCAGCAGTTACTTTGAGGGTCTTGAGTCACCCCTCCACTTT
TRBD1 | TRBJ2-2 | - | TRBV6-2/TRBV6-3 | CASSPVTGAGELFF | TGTGCCAGCAGTCCGGTAACAGGGGCCGGGGAGCTGTTTTTT
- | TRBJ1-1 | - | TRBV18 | CASSPGIEGNTEAFF | TGTGCCAGCTCACCAGGGATTGAAGGAAACACTGAAGCTTTCTTT
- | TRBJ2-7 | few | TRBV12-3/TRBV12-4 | CASSLTPGPRYEQYF | TGTGCCAGCAGTTTGACTCCGGGACCCCGATACGAGCAGTACTTC
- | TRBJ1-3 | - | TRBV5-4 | CASSFGLLSGNTIYF | TGTGCCAGCAGTTTCGGGTTACTCTCTGGAAACACCATATATTTT
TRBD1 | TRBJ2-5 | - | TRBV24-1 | CVTSPSGTGAIGQETQYF | TGTGTCACCAGTCCCTCCGGGACAGGGGCGATTGGGCAAGAGACCCAGTACTTC
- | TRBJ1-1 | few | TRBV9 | CASSAVWGQTEAFF | TGTGCCAGCAGCGCTGTTTGGGGGCAGACAGAAGCTTTCTTT
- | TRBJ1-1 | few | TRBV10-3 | CAISGWNTEAFF | TGTGCCATCAGCGGGTGGAACACTGAAGCTTTCTTT
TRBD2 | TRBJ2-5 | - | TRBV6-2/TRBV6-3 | CASMRIRLADQETQYF | TGTGCCAGCATGAGGATCCGGCTAGCGGATCAAGAGACCCAGTACTTC
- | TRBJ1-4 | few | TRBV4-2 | CASSQGTGQNEKLFF | TGTGCCAGCAGCCAAGGCACAGGACAGAATGAAAAACTGTTTTTT
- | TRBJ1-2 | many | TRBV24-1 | CATSAVNYGYTF | TGTGCCACCAGTGCGGTTAACTATGGCTACACCTTC
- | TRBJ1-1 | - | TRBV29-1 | CSVEDQTEAFF | TGCAGCGTTGAAGACCAGACTGAAGCTTTCTTT
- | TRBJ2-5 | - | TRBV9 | CASSADMGKETQYF | TGTGCCAGCAGCGCGGACATGGGGAAAGAGACCCAGTACTTC
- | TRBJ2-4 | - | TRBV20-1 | CSVYGPGNIQYF | TGCAGTGTATACGGGCCAGGGAACATTCAGTACTTC
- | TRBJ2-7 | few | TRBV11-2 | CASSLNSVDEQYF | TGTGCCAGCAGCTTAAACTCCGTCGACGAGCAGTACTTC
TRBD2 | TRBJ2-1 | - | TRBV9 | CASTDTGGPYNEQFF | TGTGCCAGCACTGATACGGGAGGGCCCTACAATGAGCAGTTCTTC
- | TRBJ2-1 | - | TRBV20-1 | CSASSPLWVGGYNEQFF | TGCAGTGCTAGCTCCCCTCTCTGGGTAGGGGGGTACAATGAGCAGTTCTTC
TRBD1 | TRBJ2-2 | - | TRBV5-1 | CASSSGQGRLAGELFF | TGCGCCAGCAGCTCCGGACAGGGCCGGCTGGCCGGGGAGCTGTTTTTT
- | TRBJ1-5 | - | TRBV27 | CASSLSAATSNQPQHF | TGTGCCAGCAGTTTATCGGCAGCCACTAGCAATCAGCCCCAGCATTTT
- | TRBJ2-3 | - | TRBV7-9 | CASSRPLGPLGTDTQYF | TGTGCCAGCAGCAGACCTCTAGGTCCCCTAGGGACAGATACGCAGTATTTT
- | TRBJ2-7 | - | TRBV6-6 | CASSRGFPSSYEQYF | TGTGCCAGCAGTAGGGGCTTTCCTAGCTCCTACGAGCAGTACTTC
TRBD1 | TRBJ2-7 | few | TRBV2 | CASSERGQGIYEQYF | TGTGCCAGCAGTGAACGGGGACAGGGAATCTACGAGCAGTACTTC
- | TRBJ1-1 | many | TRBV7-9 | CASSSSVGTEAFF | TGTGCCAGCAGCTCGTCAGTGGGCACTGAAGCTTTCTTT
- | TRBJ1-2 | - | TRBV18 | CASSPGVAGPSSGGYTF | TGTGCCAGCTCCCCCGGTGTTGCGGGGCCATCCTCGGGTGGCTACACCTTC
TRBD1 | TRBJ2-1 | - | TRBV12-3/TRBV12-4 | CASNTDRGGEQFF | TGTGCCAGCAACACAGACAGGGGTGGTGAGCAGTTCTTC
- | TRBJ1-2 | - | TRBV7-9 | CASRWSVDDGYTF | TGTGCCAGCCGCTGGTCGGTGGACGATGGCTACACCTTC
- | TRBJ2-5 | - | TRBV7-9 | CASSLGARVGETQYF | TGTGCCAGCAGCTTAGGAGCGAGGGTTGGGGAGACCCAGTACTTC